This T cell receptor (beta chain) was profiled in a study of spatial heterogeneity in lung cancer. The sample holds many counts of this clonotype. The time point here: sample taken at primary tumor resection. Whole RNA was taken from tumor, nontumor lung or frozen PBMC; it was then sequenced unsorted. From germline, CDR1 is MNHEY and CDR2 SMNVEV (reference sequence). The ends were cut back, 3 bases at V and 8 bases at J, with 10 bases in the middle. The CDR3 consists of 13 residues. From the 5' RACE reads, TCRdb called clonotypes with MiXCR, one entry per CDR3 protein. The sample includes about 56,000 distinct CDR3 sequences, roughly 8% of them seen just once.

Sequenced material: PBMCs, taken at surgery. The chain links TRBV27 to TRBJ1-4, with D uncertain. This sequence originates from a female donor with early-stage non-small cell lung cancer. The CDR3 coding sequence is TGTGCCAGCAGTTTTTCCGGGTTCGAAAAACTGTTTTTT. Residues: CASSFSGFEKLFF. The variable domain in full, completed from reference TRBV27 and TRBJ1-4, reads EAQVTQNPRYLITVTGKKLTVTCSQNMNHEYMSWYRQDPGLGLRQIYYSMNVEVTDKGDVPEGYKVSRKEKRNFPLILESPSPNQTSLYFCASSFSGFEKLFFGSGTQLSVL.